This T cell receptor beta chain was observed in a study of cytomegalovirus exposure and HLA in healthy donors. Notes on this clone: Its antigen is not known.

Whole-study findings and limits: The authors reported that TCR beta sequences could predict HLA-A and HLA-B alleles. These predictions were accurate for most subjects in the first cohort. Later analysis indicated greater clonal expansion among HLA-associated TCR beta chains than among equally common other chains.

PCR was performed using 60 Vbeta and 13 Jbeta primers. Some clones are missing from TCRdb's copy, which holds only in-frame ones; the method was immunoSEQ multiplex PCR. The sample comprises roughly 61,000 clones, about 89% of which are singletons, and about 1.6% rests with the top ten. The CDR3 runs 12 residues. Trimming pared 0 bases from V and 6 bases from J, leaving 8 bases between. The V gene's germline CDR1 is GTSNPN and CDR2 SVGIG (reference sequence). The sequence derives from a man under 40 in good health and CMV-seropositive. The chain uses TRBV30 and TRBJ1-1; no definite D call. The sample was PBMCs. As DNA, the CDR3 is TGTGCCTGGAGTGTTCTGGGCCCTGAAGCTTTCTTT. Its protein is CAWSVLGPEAFF.